Below are 20 T cell receptor beta chains sequenced from a single sample in a study of shared clonotypes between healthy human individuals. The repertoire was sequenced with immunoSEQ multiplex PCR; TCRdb's copy has only in-frame clones and lacks some. The data contain about 560,000 clones, roughly 72% of them singletons. The sample comprised PBMCs. Receptors originate from a woman aged 40-49 years in good health. Some clones in this sample may be carry-over from other donors' samples.

The chain uses TRBV29-1 and TRBJ1-3; D remains unclear. Per the germline V gene, CDR1 is SQVTM and CDR2 is ANQGSEA. V lost 6 bases to trimming and J lost 0 bases, with 6 bases between them. The CDR3 consists of 12 residues. The CDR3 region is CSVQSSGNTIYF. The CDR3 nucleotides are TGCAGCGTCCAGAGCTCTGGAAACACCATATATTTT.

The rearrangement uses TRBV10-1 and TRBJ1-1; D call uncertain. Deletions cut 3 bases from V and 10 bases from J, with 12 bases between. This CDR3 has 12 amino acids. CDR1 is WNHNN, CDR2 SYGVQD, per germline (reference sequence). The CDR3 DNA sequence: TGCGCCAGCAGTGAAGATGGCAGGACAGCTTTCTTT. Translation: CASSEDGRTAFF.

This rearrangement joins TRBV5-1 to TRBJ2-1; 9 bases line up with TRBD2. V dropped 8 bases and J dropped 4; count of bases not matched to a gene: 7. The germline V gene has CDR1 SGHRS and CDR2 YFSETQ. The CDR3 has 14 residues. The CDR3 DNA reads TGCGCCAGTCAACTAGCGGGCCTATACAATGAGCAGTTCTTC. Protein: CASQLAGLYNEQFF.

The chain uses TRBV27 and TRBJ2-7; D may be TRBD1 (6 bases). This CDR3 has 13 residues. The V gene's germline CDR1 is MNHEY and CDR2 SMNVEV (reference sequence). Trimming pared 6 bases from V and 3 bases from J, leaving 12 bases between. CDR3 loop: CASSPRTVYEQYF. The CDR3 DNA reads TGTGCCAGCAGCCCCAGGACAGTCTACGAGCAGTACTTC.

Of note for this clone: Other DNA sequences from this sample encode an identical CDR3 as well. V is TRBV5-8 and J is TRBJ1-5; no clear D. There are 12 residues in the CDR3. The V end was cut by 2 bases, the J end by 5 bases, with 5 bases between. The germline V gene has CDR1 SGHTS and CDR2 YDEGEE. The CDR3 DNA follows: TGTGCCAGCAGCTTTCGGGATCAGCCCCAGCATTTT. Protein: CASSFRDQPQHF.

This chain uses TRBV5-4 with TRBJ2-3, with 8 bases fitting TRBD2. Per germline, CDR1 SGHNT and CDR2 YYREEE (reference sequence). V lost 4 bases and J lost 0; bases outside the gene matches: 4. The CDR3 contains 15 residues. The CDR3 DNA reads as TGTGCCAGCAGCCACGTAGCGGGGAGCACAGATACGCAGTATTTT. The encoded protein is CASSHVAGSTDTQYF.

This sequence joins TRBV6-6 and TRBJ2-5, with unresolved D. Germline-derived CDR1 and CDR2 are MNHNY and SVGAGI (reference sequence). The CDR3 loop spans 15 amino acids. V gave up 2 bases and J gave up 5 bases, with 15 bases separating them. The CDR3 loop reads CASSYPGGGTETQYF. CDR3 coding DNA: TGTGCCAGCAGTTACCCAGGTGGTGGAACGGAGACCCAGTACTTC.

The chain recombines TRBV7-2 with TRBJ1-4, with 8 bases fitting TRBD1. With 4 bases clipped from V and 8 bases from J, the junction kept 6 bases outside the gene matches. This CDR3 is built from 14 residues. The germline CDR1 and CDR2 sequences are SGHTA and FQGNSA. The CDR3: CASSSGQGTEKLFF. The CDR3 region has the DNA TGTGCCAGCAGCTCCGGACAGGGAACCGAAAAACTGTTTTTT.

Concerning this clone: An end of the junction does not agree with germline; a read error may underlie this. The V gene is TRBV6-1, the J gene TRBJ2-1; TRBD2 matches 7 bases. Germline V CDR1 and CDR2: MNHNS, SASEGT. CDR3 length equals 15 residues. The CDR3 is CASREAGSPYNEQFF. The CDR3 nucleotides are TGTGCCAGCAGGGAAGCGGGAAGTCCCTACAATGAGCAGTTCTTC.

This clone was seen repeatedly, ten times or more. V gene TRBV7-8 combines with J gene TRBJ1-2; D possibly corresponds to TRBD1 (6 bases). The germline CDR1 and CDR2 sequences are SGHVS and FQNEAQ. The V gene lost 1 base and the J gene lost 3 bases, with 12 bases spanning the gap. This CDR3 has 15 amino acids. CDR3 sequence reads: CASSLGGRGDYGYTF. The CDR3 DNA is TGTGCCAGCAGCTTAGGAGGCAGGGGCGACTATGGCTACACCTTC. The complete variable domain, with remaining parts taken from reference TRBV7-8 and TRBJ1-2, reads GAGVSQSPRYKVAKRGQDVALRCDPISGHVSLFWYQQALGQGPEFLTYFQNEAQLDKSGLPSDRFFAERPEGSVSTLKIQRTQQEDSAVYLCASSLGGRGDYGYTFGSGTRLTVV.

A few counts support this clone. V is TRBV28 and J is TRBJ1-1; 7 positions match TRBD1. J was trimmed by 7 bases and V by 2 bases; bases with no gene match: 4. CDR1 and CDR2 from the germline V gene are MDHEN and SYDVKM. The CDR3 extends over 13 amino acids. The CDR3 DNA sequence: TGTGCCAGCAGTTTAGGACAGGAGGGTGAAGCTTTCTTT. This gives the protein CASSLGQEGEAFF. Filled out from reference TRBV28 and TRBJ1-1, the complete variable domain reads DVKVTQSSRYLVKRTGEKVFLECVQDMDHENMFWYRQDPGLGLRLIYFSYDVKMKEKGDIPEGYSVSREKKERFSLILESASTNQTSMYLCASSLGQEGEAFFGQGTRLTVV.

The rearrangement joins TRBV4-1 to TRBJ2-7; 8 bases are shared with TRBD1. The trim removed 0 bases at V and 3 bases at J, leaving 7 bases unmatched. CDR1 and CDR2 from the germline V gene are MGHRA and YSYEKL. This CDR3 is 16 amino acids long. The CDR3 region is CASSQDWGQAYYEQYF. In DNA form, the CDR3 reads TGCGCCAGCAGCCAAGATTGGGGACAGGCCTACTACGAGCAGTACTTC.

This chain links TRBV28 with TRBJ2-7; D is ambiguous. Trimming cost V 2 bases and J 10 bases, with 12 bases left between them. CDR1 MDHEN and CDR2 SYDVKM come from the germline V gene. This CDR3 comprises 12 residues. CDR3 in amino acids: CASSLIALDQYF. CDR3 nucleotides: TGTGCCAGCAGTTTAATAGCATTAGACCAGTACTTC. Complete variable domain (other parts from reference TRBV28 and TRBJ2-7): DVKVTQSSRYLVKRTGEKVFLECVQDMDHENMFWYRQDPGLGLRLIYFSYDVKMKEKGDIPEGYSVSREKKERFSLILESASTNQTSMYLCASSLIALDQYFGPGTRLTVT.

The CDR3 DNA reads as TGTGCCAGCAGCGCATCCCGGGACAGCCTTGAAGCTTTCTTT. Protein sequence: CASSASRDSLEAFF. The V gene is TRBV7-6, the J gene TRBJ1-1; 7 bases fit TRBD1. With 5 bases clipped from V and 7 bases from J, the junction kept 10 bases outside the gene matches. The CDR3 has 14 residues. Germline V gene data show CDR1 as SGHVS and CDR2 as FNYEAQ. Filled out from reference TRBV7-6 and TRBJ1-1, the complete variable domain reads GAGVSQSPRYKVTKRGQDVALRCDPISGHVSLYWYRQALGQGPEFLTYFNYEAQQDKSGLPNDRFSAERPEGSISTLTIQRTEQRDSAMYRCASSASRDSLEAFFGQGTRLTVV.

The chain has TRBV19 and TRBJ2-3; 7 positions agree with TRBD2. The CDR3 is 13 residues long. The J segment lost 4 bases and the V segment lost 4 bases, leaving 2 bases of the junction unmatched. Per germline, CDR1 LNHDA and CDR2 SQIVND (reference sequence). The CDR3 sequence: CASSTGGADTQYF. The CDR3 coding sequence is TGTGCCAGTAGTACGGGAGGCGCAGATACGCAGTATTTT.

As regards this clone: The sample carries other DNA sequences with the same CDR3. This sequence joins TRBV30 and TRBJ2-7, with D tentatively TRBD1 or TRBD2 (5 bases each). Deletions cut 8 bases from V and 2 bases from J, with 13 bases between. CDR1 and CDR2 from the germline V gene are GTSNPN and SVGIG (reference sequence). This CDR3 is built from 12 residues. The CDR3 reads CAGTGRAYEQYF. The DNA of the CDR3 is TGTGCCGGGACGGGACGAGCCTACGAGCAGTACTTC.

This sequence joins TRBV29-1 and TRBJ1-2, with D unclear. The CDR3 has 14 residues. Germline CDR1 SQVTM, CDR2 ANQGSEA. The V end was cut by 4 bases, the J end by 0 bases, with 12 bases between. Here the CDR3 DNA reads TGCAGCGTTGGTCCGCCAACAACTAACTATGGCTACACCTTC. Protein product: CSVGPPTTNYGYTF.

The V and J genes are TRBV19 and TRBJ1-1; D call uncertain. CDR1 and CDR2 from the germline V gene are LNHDA and SQIVND (reference sequence). The V and J ends lost 3 bases and 0 bases respectively, with 11 bases between them. The CDR3 sequence is 15 residues long. CDR3 DNA sequence: TGTGCCAGTAGTATGGAAAACGCGATGAACACTGAAGCTTTCTTT. It codes for CASSMENAMNTEAFF. Full variable domain (remainder filled in from reference TRBV19 and TRBJ1-1): DGGITQSPKYLFRKEGQNVTLSCEQNLNHDAMYWYRQDPGQGLRLIYYSQIVNDFQKGDIAEGYSVSREKKESFPLTVTSAQKNPTAFYLCASSMENAMNTEAFFGQGTRLTVV.

The genes are TRBV6-5 and TRBJ1-1; 7 bases map to TRBD1. The ends lost 3 bases at V and 1 base at J; junction bases unmatched: 2. Germline assignment: CDR1 MNHEY and CDR2 SVGAGI. The CDR3 is 14 residues long. CDR3 coding DNA: TGTGCCAGCAGTTATCGGACAGGGAACACTGAAGCTTTCTTT. It specifies CASSYRTGNTEAFF.

This clone was recorded a few times. The V gene is TRBV19, the J gene TRBJ2-7, with TRBD1 matching over 9 bases. Per germline, CDR1 LNHDA and CDR2 SQIVND (reference sequence). The CDR3 loop spans 14 amino acids. Trimming at V came to 6 bases and at J to 2 bases, leaving 5 bases not matched to a gene. CDR3 loop: CASRSGQGTYEQYF. The CDR3 bases are TGTGCCAGTAGGTCGGGACAGGGTACCTACGAGCAGTACTTC.